This T cell receptor (beta chain) was captured by sequencing in a study of regulatory T cells in long-lasting Graves disease. About the research overall: The study counted Graves' disease as persistent given over 5 years of antithyroid drugs and positive TSH receptor antibodies. Study results and limitations: Newly diagnosed patients had higher TCR diversity than persistent Graves' patients did.

The time point was: persistent/refractory GD, antithyroid drugs over 5 years with positive TRAb. The authors made the TCR library using RNA they extracted from PBMCs. Building of the TCR beta libraries involved iRepertoire HTBI primers and Arm-PCR of CDR3 regions. Authors' data handling: Overall, samples carried around 60 TRBV and 14 TRBJ segments. TCRdb re-called the multiplex PCR reads through MiXCR, storing one row per CDR3 protein. TCRdb's processing, not the authors' own work, is the source of the V and J calls. Of roughly 400,000 distinct CDR3 sequences in the sample, roughly a fifth were seen once. This clonotype was counted at least ten times. What it binds is unknown. The receptor was derived from a female donor with Graves disease. Sample: peripheral blood mononuclear cells (PBMCs), taken when the disease was refractory, from a patient treated with antithyroid drugs.

The CDR3 spells CATRLGEQYF. The CDR3 DNA is TGTGCCACCAGATTGGGCGAGCAGTACTTC. The chain employs TRBV28 and TRBJ2-7; D gene ambiguous. CDR3 length equals 10 residues. Germline assignment: CDR1 MDHEN and CDR2 SYDVKM. Between the trimmed V and J ends, which lost 10 bases and 6 bases, there was a span of 10 bases.